The 8 T cell receptor beta chains below all came from one sample that was sequenced in a study of regulatory T cells in long-lasting Graves disease. Arm-PCR of CDR3 regions and iRepertoire HTBI primers were used to build TCR beta libraries. MiXCR, applied by TCRdb to the multiplex PCR reads, yields one record per CDR3 protein. The table shows about 420,000 distinct CDR3 sequences, with 23% occurring only once. Sample time point: persistent/refractory GD, antithyroid drugs over 5 years with positive TRAb. The TCR library was prepared using RNA isolated from PBMCs. The source was peripheral blood mononuclear cells (PBMCs), collected when the disease was refractory, from a patient treated with antithyroid drugs. All receptors come from a female donor with Graves disease.

This clonotype was detected many times. This chain joins TRBV6-1 and TRBJ1-2; TRBD1 might be the D (5 bases). V was trimmed by 2 bases and J by 2 bases, leaving 12 bases between them. CDR3 length: 15 amino acids. CDR1 is MNHNS and CDR2 is SASEGT in the germline V gene. The CDR3: CASSESVGGNYGYTF. DNA for the CDR3: TGTGCCAGCAGTGAATCGGTTGGGGGGAACTATGGCTACACCTTC.

This clonotype has a count of ten or more. This chain connects TRBV28 to TRBJ2-7; D may be TRBD1 (5 bases). Germline CDR1 and CDR2: MDHEN and SYDVKM. Trimming removed 3 bases from V and 4 bases from J, with 10 bases in between. There are 13 residues in the CDR3. The CDR3 sequence is CASSFGQGYEQYF. The CDR3 DNA follows: TGTGCCAGCAGTTTTGGGCAGGGTTACGAGCAGTACTTC.

This sequence joins TRBV2 and TRBJ2-1; D may be TRBD1 (5 bases). V was cut by 4 bases and J by 1 base, with 26 bases left in between. The CDR3 consists of 20 residues. Germline values: CDR1 SNHLY, CDR2 FYNNEI. This chain's CDR3 is CASSGLDTTYPGLSYNEQFF. CDR3 nucleotide sequence: TGTGCCAGCAGTGGTCTGGACACCACCTACCCAGGGCTTTCCTACAATGAGCAGTTCTTC.

The chain links TRBV29-1 to TRBJ1-1; the D is unclear. CDR1 is SQVTM, CDR2 ANQGSEA, per germline. V lost 5 bases and J lost 5, with 12 bases in between. This CDR3 spans 12 amino acids. This CDR3 is CSVQMRLTEAFF. The CDR3 DNA sequence: TGCAGCGTTCAAATGAGACTAACTGAAGCTTTCTTT.

This clonotype was detected only a few times. The V call is TRBV9, the J call TRBJ1-1, with D unresolved. Trimming cost V 3 bases and J 3 bases, with 6 bases left between them. Germline CDR1 reads SGDLS; CDR2 reads YYNGEE. The CDR3 is 12 residues long. The CDR3 nucleotides read TGTGCCAGCAGCGAGCTGGACACTGAAGCTTTCTTT. This codes for CASSELDTEAFF.

The chain couples TRBV2 to TRBJ2-3; 7 bases fit TRBD2. V dropped 1 base and J dropped 0; count of bases not matched to a gene: 4. This CDR3 has 16 residues. CDR1 is SNHLY, CDR2 FYNNEI, per germline. CDR3 protein: CASSEEASGSTDTQYF. As DNA, the CDR3 is TGTGCCAGCAGTGAAGAGGCTAGCGGTAGCACAGATACGCAGTATTTT. The full variable domain, in which reference TRBV2 and TRBJ2-3 provide the parts outside the CDR3, is EPEVTQTPSHQVTQMGQEVILRCVPISNHLYFYWYRQILGQKVEFLVSFYNNEISEKSEIFDDQFSVERPDGSNFTLKIRSTKLEDSAMYFCASSEEASGSTDTQYFGPGTRLTVL.

This clonotype was seen a handful of times. This chain connects TRBV29-1 to TRBJ1-2; 7 positions match TRBD1. Per germline, CDR1 SQVTM and CDR2 ANQGSEA. The CDR3 is 13 residues long. The junction had 7 bases not matched to a gene; V was cut back by 7 bases and J by 2 bases. The CDR3 DNA is TGCAGCGCCATGGGACAGAAAAACTATGGCTACACCTTC. This gives the protein CSAMGQKNYGYTF. The whole variable domain, remainder taken from reference TRBV29-1 and TRBJ1-2, is SAVISQKPSRDICQRGTSLTIQCQVDSQVTMMFWYRQQPGQSLTLIATANQGSEATYESGFVIDKFPISRPNLTFSTLTVSNMSPEDSSIYLCSAMGQKNYGYTFGSGTRLTVV.

This clonotype was counted ten times or more. J is TRBJ2-7 and V is TRBV20-1; D not resolved. The V end was cut by 3 bases, the J end by 3 bases, with 6 bases between. The CDR3 is 11 amino acids. Germline lookup yields CDR1 DFQATT and CDR2 SNEGSKA (reference sequence). The CDR3 bases are TGCAGTGCTAGCAAGGGCTACGAGCAGTACTTC. Encoded protein: CSASKGYEQYF.